The 3 T cell receptor beta chains reported below all come from one sample, sequenced in a study of graft-versus-host responses after intestinal transplantation. Here immunoSEQ multiplex PCR was the method, and the copy in TCRdb shows in-frame clones only, minus some. The profile covers approximately 89,000 clones, with approximately 90% appearing a single time and more than 15% taken by the ten largest. Sequenced material: PBMCs, taken 450 to 460 days after intestinal transplant. All receptors derive from a human patient who received an intestinal transplant, so some T cells may come from the graft donor.

This chain links TRBV4-2 with TRBJ1-2; TRBD1 aligns across 7 bases. This CDR3 region has 15 residues. Germline lookup yields CDR1 LGHNA and CDR2 YNFKEQ. Trimming at V came to 3 bases and at J to 5 bases, leaving 9 bases not matched to a gene. CDR3 in amino acids: CASSHGQASNYGYTF. CDR3 bases: TGTGCCAGCAGCCACGGACAGGCCTCCAATTATGGCTACACCTTC.

V is TRBV5-1 and J is TRBJ2-3; D remains unclear. V was cut by 1 base and J by 4 bases, with 4 bases left in between. The CDR3 length is 12 residues. Germline loops: CDR1 SGHRS, CDR2 YFSETQ. CDR3 sequence: CASSLWSDTQYF. The CDR3 nucleotides read TGCGCCAGCAGCTTGTGGTCAGATACGCAGTATTTT.

The chain is built from TRBV29-1 and TRBJ1-2, with D maybe TRBD1 (5 bases). The V gene lost 3 bases and the J gene lost 4 bases, with 9 bases spanning the gap. Germline CDR1 is SQVTM and CDR2 is ANQGSEA. The CDR3 spans 12 residues. The CDR3 DNA follows: TGCAGCGTTGATCCCAGGGCCTATGGCTACACCTTC. Translation: CSVDPRAYGYTF.